This T cell receptor (beta chain) was identified in a study of T cell responses to AZD1222 COVID-19 vaccine. Study outcomes and limitations: Reportedly, nearly half of unique spike TCRs recognized epitopes outside B.1.351/B.1.1.7 mutations. Increased Spike-specific TCR breadth and depth were observed after two AZD1222 doses.

To note about this clone: Its specificity is not known.

Sequencing was performed with immunoSEQ multiplex PCR; in TCRdb, only in-frame clones are kept and a portion is missing. The sample has over 120,000 clones; roughly 92% are singletons. With 1 base clipped from V and 7 bases from J, the junction kept 7 bases outside the gene matches. CDR1 and CDR2 (germline): MGHRA, YSYEKL. The CDR3 consists of 15 residues. V and J are TRBV4-1 and TRBJ2-7, with 10 positions matching TRBD1. Sequenced here: peripheral blood, sampled on day 0 of AZD1222 vaccination. The receptor comes from an adult in good health. CDR3 coding DNA: TGCGCCAGCAGCCAAGGGGACAGGGGCCCCTCTGAGCAGTACTTC. Its translation is CASSQGDRGPSEQYF.